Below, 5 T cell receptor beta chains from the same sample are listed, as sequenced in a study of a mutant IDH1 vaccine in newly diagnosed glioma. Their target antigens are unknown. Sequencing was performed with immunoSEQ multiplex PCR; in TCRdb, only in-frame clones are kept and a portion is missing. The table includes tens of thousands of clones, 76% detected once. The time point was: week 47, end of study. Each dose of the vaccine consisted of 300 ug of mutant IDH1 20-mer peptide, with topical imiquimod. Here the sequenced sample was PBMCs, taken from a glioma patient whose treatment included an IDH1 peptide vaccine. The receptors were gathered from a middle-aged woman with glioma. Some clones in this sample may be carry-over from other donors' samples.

The CDR3: CASSPAGGDYGYTF. In nucleotides, the CDR3 is TGCGCCAGCAGCCCCGCGGGGGGAGACTATGGCTACACCTTC. The V call is TRBV5-1, the J call TRBJ1-2; D may be TRBD1 (5 bases). The CDR3 consists of 14 residues. V lost 4 bases to trimming and J lost 3 bases, with 13 bases between them. CDR1 and CDR2 from the germline V gene are SGHRS and YFSETQ.

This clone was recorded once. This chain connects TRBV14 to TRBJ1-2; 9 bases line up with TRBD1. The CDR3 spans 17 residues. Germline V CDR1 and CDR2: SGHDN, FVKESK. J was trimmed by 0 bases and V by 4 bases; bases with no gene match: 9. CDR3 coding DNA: TGTGCCAGCAGCCGGGCCGGGACAGGGCTTTCTAACTATGGCTACACCTTC. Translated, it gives CASSRAGTGLSNYGYTF.

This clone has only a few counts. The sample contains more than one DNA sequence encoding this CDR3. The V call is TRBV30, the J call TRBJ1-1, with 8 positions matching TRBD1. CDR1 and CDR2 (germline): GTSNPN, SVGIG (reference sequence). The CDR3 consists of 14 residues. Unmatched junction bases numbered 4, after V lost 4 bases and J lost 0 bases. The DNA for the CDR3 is TGTGCCTGGAAACAGGGGGGGGTGAACACTGAAGCTTTCTTT. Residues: CAWKQGGVNTEAFF. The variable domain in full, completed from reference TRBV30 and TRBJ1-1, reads SQTIHQWPATLVQPVGSPLSLECTVEGTSNPNLYWYRQAAGRGLQLLFYSVGIGQISSEVPQNLSASRPQDRQFILSSKKLLLSDSGFYLCAWKQGGVNTEAFFGQGTRLTVV.

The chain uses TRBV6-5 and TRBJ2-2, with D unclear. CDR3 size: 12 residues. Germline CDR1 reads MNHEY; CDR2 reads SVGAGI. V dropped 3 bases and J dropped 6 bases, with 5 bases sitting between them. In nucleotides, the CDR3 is TGTGCCAGCAGTTATTATGCCGGGGAGCTGTTTTTT. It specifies CASSYYAGELFF.

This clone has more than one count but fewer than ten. In DNA form, the CDR3 reads TGTGCCAGCAGCCTTACCGACGGCAGCTCCTACAATGAGCAGTTCTTC. Its translation: CASSLTDGSSYNEQFF. The rearrangement uses TRBV7-3 and TRBJ2-1, with no clear D. CDR1 and CDR2 from the germline V gene are SGHTA and FQGTGA. The CDR3 runs to 16 residues. Trimming removed 5 bases from V and 0 bases from J, with 14 bases in between.